These 6 T cell receptor beta chains originate from one sample sequenced in a study of prognosis after radiotherapy for stage I lung cancer. Genomic DNA was the source, and TCR beta CDR3 was amplified from it by two-round multiplex PCR. Primers specific to each TRBV and TRBJ gene were used in first-round PCR. TCRdb fed the multiplex PCR reads into MiXCR, producing one record per CDR3 protein. Of around 51,000 distinct CDR3 sequences in the sample, around a third are singletons; the top ten hold 9.2%. Sequencing used PBMCs, obtained before or after stereotactic body radiation therapy (not recorded which). The source is a donor over 45 with non-small cell lung cancer.

This clonotype was recorded many times. The V and J genes are TRBV28 and TRBJ2-7; perhaps TRBD1 as D (5 bases). The V end lost 4 bases, the J end lost 3 bases, and 13 bases lay between the germline ends. Germline values: CDR1 MDHEN, CDR2 SYDVKM. The length of the CDR3 is 14 residues. In DNA, the CDR3 is TGTGCCAGCAGTTCACCAGGACAAGTCTACGAGCAGTACTTC. Its translation is CASSSPGQVYEQYF. The variable domain in full, with the rest retrieved from reference TRBV28 and TRBJ2-7, is DVKVTQSSRYLVKRTGEKVFLECVQDMDHENMFWYRQDPGLGLRLIYFSYDVKMKEKGDIPEGYSVSREKKERFSLILESASTNQTSMYLCASSSPGQVYEQYFGPGTRLTVT.

To note about this clonotype: A much bigger clone sits one base away, suggesting this may be a read error. This rearrangement joins TRBV24-1 to TRBJ2-5, with 12 bases fitting TRBD1. The V gene end was trimmed by 6 bases and the J gene end by 5 bases; junction bases not matched to a gene: 9. The germline V gene encodes CDR1 KGHDR and CDR2 SFDVKD. The CDR3 loop spans 16 amino acids. The CDR3 nucleotides are TGTGCCACCAGTCATATCGGGACAGGGGGCTTTGAGACCCAGTACTTC. Its translation: CATSHIGTGGFETQYF.

This clonotype has at least ten counts. The chain joins TRBV3-1 to TRBJ2-7; D may be TRBD2 (6 bases). The germline V and J ends were trimmed by 4 bases and 2 bases, with 24 bases remaining between them. CDR1 and CDR2 (germline): LGHDT, YNNKEL (reference sequence). This CDR3 is 18 amino acids long. The CDR3 protein is CASSRKHVPGTVPYEQYF. DNA for the CDR3: TGTGCCAGCAGCCGGAAGCATGTCCCCGGGACTGTCCCCTACGAGCAGTACTTC.

This chain joins TRBV18 and TRBJ1-2, with unresolved D. Trimming pared 3 bases from V and 5 bases from J, leaving 16 bases between. The V gene's germline CDR1 is KGHSH and CDR2 LQKENI. The CDR3 has 15 amino acids. CDR3 in amino acids: CASSPSDGRSYGYTF. As DNA, the CDR3 is TGTGCCAGCTCACCGTCCGACGGACGAAGTTATGGCTACACCTTC.

This clonotype was counted between two and nine times. A much larger clone differs from this one at a single base, so this may be a read error. The J gene is TRBJ1-5, the V gene TRBV7-2; 8 bases line up with TRBD1. CDR3 length: 17 amino acids. Germline trimming cut 3 bases from V and 2 bases from J; bases unmatched to any gene: 9. Germline V gene lookup returns CDR1 SGHTA and CDR2 FQGNSA. The CDR3 DNA reads TGTGCCAGCAGCTTCAGGACAGGGAGTCACGGCAATCAGCCCCAGCATTTT. Translating gives CASSFRTGSHGNQPQHF.

This clonotype was counted many times. The rearrangement links TRBV2 to TRBJ2-5, with D possibly matching TRBD2 (5 bases). In germline, CDR1 is SNHLY, CDR2 FYNNEI. The CDR3 has 14 residues. V lost 7 bases and J 5 bases, leaving 17 bases between the germline ends. Here the CDR3 DNA reads TGTGCCAGCAACTATGAGGGTTTCGGTGAGACCCAGTACTTC. The encoded protein is CASNYEGFGETQYF.